This entry concerns a single TCR beta chain. Here immunoSEQ multiplex PCR was the method, and the copy in TCRdb shows in-frame clones only, minus some. The table has 75,000 to 100,000 clones, 89% seen once. This entry is derived from a study of control samples from healthy donors and cancer patients. Germline V gene sequence: CDR1 MDHEN, CDR2 SYDVKM. J was trimmed by 3 bases and V by 9 bases; bases with no gene match: 9. The CDR3 is made up of 14 amino acids. The sequencing sample was made of blood. V usage is TRBV28 and J usage is TRBJ2-5, with 8 bases matching TRBD2. The receptor was isolated from a man aged 45-65 years in good health. The CDR3, as DNA: TGTGCCAGTCAGCAGCGGGGGAAAGAAGAGACCCAGTACTTC. This gives the protein CASQQRGKEETQYF.